The clone carrying this T cell receptor (beta chain) appeared once. The CDR3 extends over 13 amino acids. Trimming stripped 3 bases from V and 7 bases from J, with 12 bases between. This table comes from immunoSEQ multiplex PCR, and its TCRdb copy is limited to in-frame clones, with some not included. The repertoire consists of a few hundred thousand clones, with less than 90% occurring once and the leading ten covering approximately 4.7%. The sample comes from a study of blood T cell repertoires in COVID-19. Among Cohort 3 donors, those recovered had two negative PCRs, clearance, or symptom resolution.

V gene TRBV12-3 or TRBV12-4 combines with J gene TRBJ1-2; no clear D gene. This sequence was found in a woman between 45 and 60 years old who had recovered from COVID-19. Sequences were obtained from PBMCs or T cells enriched from blood (not recorded which). CDR3 loop: CASSLQARGGYTF. CDR3 coding DNA: TGTGCCAGCAGTTTGCAGGCGCGGGGTGGCTACACCTTC.